Listed below are T cell receptor beta chains from one sample, sequenced in a study of shared clonotypes between healthy human individuals. The repertoire was sequenced with immunoSEQ multiplex PCR; TCRdb's copy has only in-frame clones and lacks some. The top ten clones hold over 0.12% of a sample with approximately 2.5 million clones, 85% to 95% of them seen once. The sample taken for sequencing was naive CD4+ T cells sorted from blood. These receptors originate from a man aged 18-30 years in good health. Each CDR3 is given with its conserved first and last residue. A D gene is named only where the DNA matches it firmly.

V	J	D	CDR3	DNA
TRBV7-2	TRBJ1-6	-	CASSLALGQNSPLHF	TGTGCCAGCAGCTTAGCGCTAGGTCAGAATTCACCCCTCCACTTT
TRBV30	TRBJ2-5	TRBD1	CAGQGMQETQYF	TGTGCCGGACAGGGTATGCAAGAGACCCAGTACTTC
TRBV9	TRBJ2-7	TRBD2	CASNPGTRTWEQYF	TGTGCCAGCAACCCCGGGACTAGAACATGGGAGCAGTACTTC
TRBV5-1	TRBJ1-5	-	CASRVESNQPQHF	TGCGCCAGCAGGGTGGAGAGCAATCAGCCCCAGCATTTT
TRBV6-5	TRBJ2-1	TRBD2	CASRRGGYNEQFF	TGTGCCAGCAGGCGGGGGGGCTACAATGAGCAGTTCTTC
TRBV2	TRBJ2-7	-	CASSQGVISGGGYEQYF	TGTGCCAGCAGTCAAGGCGTGATTTCAGGGGGGGGATACGAGCAGTACTTC
TRBV7-8	TRBJ2-1	-	CASSLALTRNEQFF	TGTGCCAGCAGCTTAGCGTTGACTAGAAATGAGCAGTTCTTC
TRBV30	TRBJ2-7	-	CAWGGLIVYEQYF	TGTGCCTGGGGAGGGCTAATCGTCTACGAGCAGTACTTC
TRBV7-2	TRBJ1-6	-	CASSLAPLNNSPLHF	TGTGCCAGCAGCTTAGCGCCACTGAATAATTCACCCCTCCACTTT
TRBV6-1	TRBJ1-5	TRBD1	CASSSTGNNQPQHF	TGTGCCAGCAGTTCGACAGGGAACAATCAGCCCCAGCATTTT
TRBV29-1	TRBJ2-3	TRBD2	CSVEPLTSGADTQYF	TGCAGCGTTGAACCCCTGACTAGCGGGGCAGATACGCAGTATTTT
TRBV10-3	TRBJ2-1	-	CAISESVPMAGSKQFF	TGTGCCATCAGTGAGTCGGTTCCAATGGCAGGCAGCAAGCAGTTCTTC
TRBV18	TRBJ2-2	-	CASSPNRVGNTGELFF	TGTGCCAGCTCACCTAACAGGGTGGGGAACACCGGGGAGCTGTTTTTT
TRBV6-5	TRBJ2-7	-	CASSWGASGTYEQYF	TGTGCCAGCAGTTGGGGGGCTAGCGGAACCTACGAGCAGTACTTC
TRBV6-5	TRBJ2-7	-	CASRTSRYEQYF	TGTGCCAGCAGGACTAGTCGATACGAGCAGTACTTC
TRBV28	TRBJ1-6	-	CASSTRRFDNSPLHF	TGTGCCAGCAGTACAAGACGGTTTGATAATTCACCCCTCCACTTT
TRBV9	TRBJ1-6	-	CASSARLLVDSPLHF	TGTGCCAGCAGCGCGAGACTGCTTGTCGATTCACCCCTCCACTTT